Listed below are T cell receptor beta chains from one sample, sequenced in a study of T cell repertoires in cytomegalovirus infection. Their antigen targets remain unknown. TCRdb reanalysed the reads using MiXCR and keeps one entry per CDR3 protein. In the table there are about 220,000 distinct CDR3 sequences, 35% to 45% of which are singletons. The sample was CD8+ T cells from cultured PBMCs, taken from culture after CMV antigen stimulation. Receptors were obtained from a human donor in good health (CMV status not recorded). Some clones in this sample may be carry-over from other donors' samples. Each CDR3 is given with its conserved first and last residue. D genes are given only for firm matches. Only some rows state a clone size, as once, few, many or a class for expanded clones.

D,V,size,J,CDR3,DNA
TRBD1,TRBV7-9,few,TRBJ2-1,CASSLAGTDNEQFF,TGTGCCAGCAGCTTAGCCGGGACAGACAATGAGCAGTTCTTC
NA,TRBV5-1,few,TRBJ2-7,CASSSTGRSLREQYF,TGCGCCAGCAGTAGTACCGGCAGATCGTTACGAGAGCAGTACTTC
NA,TRBV19,NA,TRBJ1-1,CASRVTVNLMNTEAFF,TGTGCCAGTAGGGTCACAGTCAACCTTATGAACACTGAAGCTTTCTTT
TRBD1,TRBV7-9,NA,TRBJ1-5,CASSLATGVGNQPQHF,TGTGCCAGCAGCTTAGCGACAGGGGTTGGCAATCAGCCCCAGCATTTT
TRBD1,TRBV6-5,few,TRBJ2-2,CASTTGVETGDTGELFF,TGTGCCAGCACCACCGGGGTTGAGACAGGGGACACCGGGGAGCTGTTTTTT
NA,TRBV6-5,many,TRBJ2-1,CASSYARFAARPTESSYNEQFF,TGTGCCAGCAGTTACGCCCGGTTTGCCGCGCGGCCGACAGAAAGCTCCTACAATGAGCAGTTCTTC
NA,TRBV13,NA,TRBJ1-4,CASGSDRGKGDEKLFF,TGTGCCAGCGGGAGTGATCGAGGGAAGGGTGATGAAAAACTGTTTTTT
NA,TRBV7-9,few,TRBJ2-2,CASRGARSATGELFF,TGTGCCAGCAGGGGGGCGCGGAGTGCCACCGGGGAGCTGTTTTTT
NA,TRBV19,NA,TRBJ1-5,CASSISSQPQHF,TGTGCCAGTAGTATCTCCAGCCAGCCCCAGCATTTT
TRBD2,TRBV3-1,few,TRBJ2-7,CASSQEFGGLEPLEVPYEQYF,TGTGCCAGCAGCCAAGAATTCGGAGGACTAGAGCCTCTAGAAGTCCCCTACGAGCAGTACTTC
NA,TRBV6-2/TRBV6-3,NA,TRBJ1-1,CASSSFSQGNTEAFF,TGTGCCAGCAGTTCCTTTTCTCAGGGGAACACTGAAGCTTTCTTT
NA,TRBV11-3,many,TRBJ2-1,CASSLLGSGNEQFF,TGTGCCAGCAGCTTACTGGGATCTGGGAATGAGCAGTTCTTC
TRBD1,TRBV11-3,NA,TRBJ2-1,CASSPGDRAYNEQFF,TGTGCCAGCAGCCCCGGGGACAGGGCCTACAATGAGCAGTTCTTC
TRBD1,TRBV7-7,many,TRBJ2-5,CASSLTGGQETQYF,TGTGCTAGCAGCTTAACAGGGGGCCAAGAGACCCAGTACTTC
NA,TRBV7-9,many,TRBJ1-2,CASSHGTDYGYTF,TGTGCCAGCAGCCACGGGACTGACTATGGCTACACCTTC